This TCR beta chain came from a study of identical twins. MiXCR was run by TCRdb on the 5' RACE reads, yielding one entry per CDR3 protein. The sample lists some 600,000 distinct CDR3 sequences, roughly 7.1% occurring once. Trimming cost V 2 bases and J 4 bases; bases outside gene matches: 7. The CDR3 has 16 amino acids. Germline assignment: CDR1 SNHLY and CDR2 FYNNEI. Everyone who donated was a healthy Caucasian. Study conclusions and caveats: Some out-of-frame alpha sequences were shared by twins, and these showed excess low generation probability. Cross-sectional statistics, not tracking of the same donors, supported the conclusions.

This clonotype has more than one count but fewer than ten. The antigen is not known. The data also belong to a second study, concerning yellow fever vaccine responses in identical twins.

V is TRBV2 and J is TRBJ2-1; 8 bases are a match to TRBD1. The clonotype was recovered from a woman under 30 in good health. The sample taken for sequencing was PBMCs. This chain's CDR3 is CASSERRTGWYNEQFF. CDR3 nucleotide sequence: TGTGCCAGCAGTGAAAGGAGGACAGGGTGGTACAATGAGCAGTTCTTC.